These T cell receptor beta chains were read from a single sample in a study of beta chain features in type 1 diabetes. This table comes from immunoSEQ multiplex PCR, and its TCRdb copy is limited to in-frame clones, with some not included. The profile covers under 900,000 clones, with roughly 16% appearing a single time and 0.023% taken by the ten largest. The sample taken for sequencing was naive CD4+ T cells from blood. Every receptor here comes from a woman under 30 in good health. CDR3s include the opening cysteine and the closing phenylalanine or tryptophan. D genes are given only for firm matches. Where a row states a size, it is once, few, many or the class of an expanded clone; other rows omit it.

TRBV7-9	-	TRBJ2-5	few	CASSTIGGPQETQYF	TGTGCCAGCAGCACGATCGGAGGGCCTCAAGAGACCCAGTACTTC
TRBV2	-	TRBJ2-7	-	CASSDSPGVAYEQYF	TGTGCCAGCAGTGACAGCCCGGGAGTTGCCTACGAGCAGTACTTC
TRBV7-8	TRBD2	TRBJ2-3	few	CASSFAGGDTQYF	TGTGCCAGCAGCTTTGCGGGAGGCGATACGCAGTATTTT
TRBV23-1	TRBD2	TRBJ2-3	-	CASSRAGRVKDTQYF	TGCGCCAGCAGTCGAGCGGGGAGGGTAAAAGATACGCAGTATTTT
TRBV6-1	TRBD2	TRBJ2-7	few	CASRKPLGLVNEQYF	TGTGCCAGCAGAAAACCGCTGGGACTAGTAAATGAGCAGTACTTC
TRBV7-2	TRBD2	TRBJ2-7	-	CASSLQGLAGVGEQYF	TGTGCCAGCAGCCTCCAGGGACTAGCGGGAGTAGGCGAGCAGTACTTC
TRBV9	-	TRBJ2-3	-	CASSIHADTQYF	TGTGCCAGCAGCATCCACGCCGATACGCAGTATTTT
TRBV6-5	TRBD1	TRBJ1-2	few	CASSQQQGRFGYTF	TGTGCCAGCAGTCAACAACAGGGGCGGTTTGGCTACACCTTC
TRBV4-1	-	TRBJ2-2	-	CASSQRRAENTGELFF	TGCGCCAGCAGCCAGCGTCGGGCCGAGAACACCGGGGAGCTGTTTTTT
TRBV28	-	TRBJ2-5	few	CASSSTQETQYF	TGTGCCAGCAGTTCGACGCAAGAGACCCAGTACTTC
TRBV11-3	TRBD2	TRBJ2-3	-	CASSLGGGRGTDTQYF	TGTGCCAGCAGCTTAGGCGGGGGTCGGGGCACAGATACGCAGTATTTT
TRBV28	-	TRBJ1-4	-	CASVQIVGEKLFF	TGTGCCAGCGTACAGATTGTAGGCGAAAAACTGTTTTTT
TRBV6-5	TRBD2	TRBJ2-1	few	CASTELGRDEQFF	TGTGCCAGCACCGAACTGGGGAGGGATGAGCAGTTCTTC